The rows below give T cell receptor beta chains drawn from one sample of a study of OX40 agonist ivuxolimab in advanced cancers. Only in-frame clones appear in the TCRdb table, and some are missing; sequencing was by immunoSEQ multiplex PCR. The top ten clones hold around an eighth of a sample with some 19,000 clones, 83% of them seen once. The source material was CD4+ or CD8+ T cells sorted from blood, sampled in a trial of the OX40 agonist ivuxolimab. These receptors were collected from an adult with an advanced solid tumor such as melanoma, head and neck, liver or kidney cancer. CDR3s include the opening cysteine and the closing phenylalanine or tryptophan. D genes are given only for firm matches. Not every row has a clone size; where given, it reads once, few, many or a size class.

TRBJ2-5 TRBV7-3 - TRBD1 CASSWTGGGEETQYF TGTGCCAGCAGCTGGACAGGGGGAGGTGAAGAGACCCAGTACTTC
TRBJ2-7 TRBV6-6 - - CASSYYGKSDEQYF TGTGCCAGCAGTTACTACGGAAAATCTGACGAGCAGTACTTC
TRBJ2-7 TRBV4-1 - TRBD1 CASSHGQEGYEQYF TGCGCCAGCAGCCACGGACAGGAAGGATACGAGCAGTACTTC
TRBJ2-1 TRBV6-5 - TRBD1 CASSRLDRGSGEQFF TGTGCCAGCAGCCGACTTGACAGGGGTTCAGGGGAGCAGTTCTTC
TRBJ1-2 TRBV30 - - CAWSGPKLGYTF TGTGCCTGGAGCGGACCTAAACTTGGCTACACCTTC
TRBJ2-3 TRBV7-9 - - CASSSPTDTQYF TGTGCCAGCAGCTCCCCCACAGATACGCAGTATTTT
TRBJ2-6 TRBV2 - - CASRVGSGANVLTF TGTGCCAGCAGGGTCGGGTCTGGGGCCAACGTCCTGACTTTC
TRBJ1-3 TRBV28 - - CASSSPRGASGNTIYF TGTGCCAGCAGTTCCCCAAGGGGGGCCTCTGGAAACACCATATATTTT
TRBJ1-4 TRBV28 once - CASNGALLEKLFF TGTGCCAGCAACGGGGCCCTTCTTGAAAAACTGTTTTTT
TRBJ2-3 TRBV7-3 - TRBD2 CASSLQRDTDTQYF TGTGCCAGCAGCTTACAGCGGGACACAGATACGCAGTATTTT
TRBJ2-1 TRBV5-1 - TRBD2 CASSFTRGSANEQFF TGCGCCAGCAGCTTTACCCGCGGGAGTGCCAATGAGCAGTTCTTC
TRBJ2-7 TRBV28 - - CASTTPGPSSYEQYF TGTGCCAGCACTACACCGGGACCAAGCTCCTACGAGCAGTACTTC
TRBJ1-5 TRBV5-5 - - CASSTMPKGRGMSNQPQHF TGTGCCAGCAGCACCATGCCTAAGGGCCGGGGAATGAGCAATCAGCCCCAGCATTTT
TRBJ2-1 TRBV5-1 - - CASSLGDSYNEQFF TGCGCCAGCAGCTTAGGGGATTCCTACAATGAGCAGTTCTTC
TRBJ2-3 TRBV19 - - CASSQGVLTDTQYF TGTGCCAGTAGTCAAGGGGTTCTCACAGATACGCAGTATTTT
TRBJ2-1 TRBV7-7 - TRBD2 CALPGGSFNRKQFF TGTGCCCTGCCGGGGGGGAGTTTCAATCGGAAGCAGTTCTTC